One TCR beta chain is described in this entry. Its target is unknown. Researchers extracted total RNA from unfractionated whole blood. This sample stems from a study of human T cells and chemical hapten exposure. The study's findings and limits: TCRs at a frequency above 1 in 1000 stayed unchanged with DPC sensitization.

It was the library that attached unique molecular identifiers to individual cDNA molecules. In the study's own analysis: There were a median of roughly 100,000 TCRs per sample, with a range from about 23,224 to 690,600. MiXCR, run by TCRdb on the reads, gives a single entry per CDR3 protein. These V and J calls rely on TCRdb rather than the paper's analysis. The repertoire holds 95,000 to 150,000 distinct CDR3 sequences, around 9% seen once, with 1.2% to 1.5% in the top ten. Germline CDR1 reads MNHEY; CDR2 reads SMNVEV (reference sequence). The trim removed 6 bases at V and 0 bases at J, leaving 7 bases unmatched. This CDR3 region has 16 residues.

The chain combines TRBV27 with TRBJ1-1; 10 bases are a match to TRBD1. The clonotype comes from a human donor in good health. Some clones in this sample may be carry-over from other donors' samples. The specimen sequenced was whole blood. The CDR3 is CASSGTGVNMNTEAFF. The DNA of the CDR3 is TGTGCCAGCAGCGGGACAGGGGTCAACATGAACACTGAAGCTTTCTTT.